This TCR beta chain was identified in a study of T cell repertoires in cytomegalovirus infection. Study at large: Matching HLA type and CMV infection were both indicated by public TCR beta signatures.

Points from the study as a whole: Cumulated frequencies of public TCR beta families served to identify carriers of CMV plus the relevant HLA. Ex vivo, HLA-C-restricted CMV-specific TCR beta clonotypes prevailed over the rest of the response.

This clonotype was counted a few times. Its antigen remains unidentified. The CDR3 runs to 13 residues. Deletions cut 1 base from V and 0 bases from J, with 7 bases between. Per germline, CDR1 DFQATT and CDR2 SNEGSKA (reference sequence). TCRdb reprocessed the reads with MiXCR, giving one entry per CDR3 protein. Of around 250,000 distinct CDR3 sequences in the sample, about 18% are singletons; the top ten hold less than 50%. Sequences were obtained from CD8+ T cells from PBMCs. The TCR comes from a human donor in good health (CMV status not recorded). Some clones in this sample may be carry-over from other donors' samples. The chain carries TRBV20-1 and TRBJ2-7; no firm D call. The CDR3 loop reads CSARGQNSYEQYF. The CDR3, as DNA: TGCAGTGCTAGAGGGCAAAACTCCTACGAGCAGTACTTC.